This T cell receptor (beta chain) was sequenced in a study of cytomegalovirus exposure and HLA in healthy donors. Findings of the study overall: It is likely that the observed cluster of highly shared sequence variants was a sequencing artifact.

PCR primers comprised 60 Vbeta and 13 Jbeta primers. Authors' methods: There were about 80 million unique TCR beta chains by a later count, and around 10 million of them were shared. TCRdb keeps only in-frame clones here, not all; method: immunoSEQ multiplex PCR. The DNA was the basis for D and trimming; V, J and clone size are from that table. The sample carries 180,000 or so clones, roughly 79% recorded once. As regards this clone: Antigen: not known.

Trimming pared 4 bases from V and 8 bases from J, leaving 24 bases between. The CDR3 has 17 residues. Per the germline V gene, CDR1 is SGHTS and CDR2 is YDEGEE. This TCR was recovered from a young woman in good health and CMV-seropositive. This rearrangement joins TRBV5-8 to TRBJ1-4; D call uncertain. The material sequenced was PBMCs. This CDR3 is CASSHPSSLWETEKLFF. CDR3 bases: TGTGCCAGCAGCCACCCCTCGAGTCTTTGGGAGACCGAAAAACTGTTTTTT. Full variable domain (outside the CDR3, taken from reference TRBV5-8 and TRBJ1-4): EAGVTQSPTHLIKTRGQQATLRCSPISGHTSVYWYQQALGLGLQFLLWYDEGEERNRGNFPPRFSGRQFPNYSSELNVNALELEDSALYLCASSHPSSLWETEKLFFGSGTQLSVL.